This T cell receptor beta chain is from a study of somatic mutations in cytotoxic T cells in rheumatoid arthritis. Looking at the study overall: A roughly 30 ml EDTA sample of patient blood was drawn right after diagnosis, before any treatment. A subset of V beta antibody-stained T-cell populations was isolated by flow sorting, reaching nearly 100% purity, and this subset included V beta1+ cells that went on to TCRB sequencing. Study results and limitations: Researchers did not know the antigen targets of the expanded CD8+ clones.

Notes on this clone: The target antigen is unknown.

This table comes from immunoSEQ multiplex PCR, and its TCRdb copy is limited to in-frame clones, with some not included. The sample holds about 16,000 clones, roughly 73% seen once. This receptor was identified in an adult with rheumatoid arthritis. Sequencing used CD8+ T cells sorted from blood.

The DNA for the CDR3 is TGCGCCAGCAGCCAAGGGGCTAGCGGGCAGTACAATGAGCAGTTCTTC. Translating gives CASSQGASGQYNEQFF. The genes are TRBV4-3 and TRBJ2-1, with TRBD2 matching 8 bases. CDR1 and CDR2 (germline): LGHNA, YSLEER. V gave up 1 base and J gave up 4 bases; unmatched junction bases: 6. The CDR3 runs 16 residues.